A single sample is the source of the 7 T cell receptor beta chains below, sequenced in a study of Ad26.COV2.S vaccination and SARS-CoV-2 variants. As for treatment: over 15 received Ad26.COV2.S at low or high dose, single or two shots; several received placebo; per-sample allocation not given. Sampling was performed 63 days after the first vaccine or placebo injection. The method was immunoSEQ multiplex PCR; TCRdb's version includes in-frame clones alone and lacks a portion of them. The sample yields about 350,000 clones, about 88% seen once. Specimen: peripheral blood, collected in a trial of Ad26.COV2.S vaccine versus placebo. These receptors came from a person between 18 and 65 years old who received the Ad26.COV2.S COVID-19 vaccine or a placebo.

This rearrangement joins TRBV19 to TRBJ1-2; possibly TRBD1 for D (6 bases). Trimming cost V 6 bases and J 2 bases, with 13 bases left between them. This CDR3 contains 14 residues. The germline V gene encodes CDR1 LNHDA and CDR2 SQIVND (reference sequence). CDR3 DNA: TGTGCCAGTAGCACTACAGGGAGCAACTATGGCTACACCTTC. It translates to CASSTTGSNYGYTF. Full variable domain (outside the CDR3, taken from reference TRBV19 and TRBJ1-2): DGGITQSPKYLFRKEGQNVTLSCEQNLNHDAMYWYRQDPGQGLRLIYYSQIVNDFQKGDIAEGYSVSREKKESFPLTVTSAQKNPTAFYLCASSTTGSNYGYTFGSGTRLTVV.

V and J are TRBV7-9 and TRBJ1-1; D unclear. Trimming removed 5 bases at V and 1 base at J, with 8 bases between. The CDR3 covers 13 residues. CDR1 is SEHNR, CDR2 FQNEAQ, per germline (reference sequence). CDR3 region: CASSQSRNTEAFF. For the CDR3, the DNA is TGTGCCAGCAGCCAGTCCCGGAACACTGAAGCTTTCTTT.

V gene TRBV4-3 combines with J gene TRBJ1-2; possibly TRBD1 for D (5 bases). The CDR3 sequence is 17 residues long. V was shortened by 0 bases and J by 1 base, with 15 bases between the two germline ends. Looked up from germline, CDR1 is LGHNA and CDR2 is YSLEER. CDR3 bases: TGCGCCAGCAGCCAAGATGGGAGGGGTGTGGGTAACTATGGCTACACCTTC. Protein product: CASSQDGRGVGNYGYTF.

Points on this clone: Other DNA sequences in this specimen translate into the identical CDR3. The CDR3 is CASSITGAGQPQHF. The CDR3 DNA follows: TGTGCCAGTAGTATTACTGGGGCAGGACAGCCCCAGCATTTT. The rearrangement uses TRBV19 and TRBJ1-5, with a tentative D call TRBD1 (5 bases). With 3 bases removed from V and 7 bases from J, the gap between germline ends came to 13 bases. Germline CDR1 and CDR2: LNHDA and SQIVND (reference sequence). The CDR3 runs 14 residues.

The rearrangement joins TRBV24-1 to TRBJ2-2; D possibly matches TRBD1 or TRBD2 (5 bases each). CDR1 and CDR2 (germline): KGHDR, SFDVKD. The CDR3 sequence is 16 residues long. Trimming cost V 9 bases and J 2 bases, with 18 bases left between them. This chain's CDR3 is CATAPTGTANTGELFF. The DNA of the CDR3 is TGTGCCACCGCTCCTACCGGGACGGCTAACACCGGGGAGCTGTTTTTT.

The V call is TRBV30, the J call TRBJ1-5; no clear D. The V gene's germline CDR1 is GTSNPN and CDR2 SVGIG (reference sequence). V shed 0 bases and J shed 4 bases, with 7 bases lying between them. The length of the CDR3 is 13 residues. The DNA for the CDR3 is TGTGCCTGGAGTGTAGCCCTAAATCAGCCCCAGCATTTT. Translation gives CAWSVALNQPQHF.

The chain recombines TRBV11-3 with TRBJ2-3; 11 bases map to TRBD2. Unmatched junction bases numbered 4, after V lost 4 bases and J lost 1 base. CDR1 is SGHNT and CDR2 is YENEEA in the germline V gene. The CDR3 length is 16 residues. CDR3 amino acids: CASSSGTSGRTDTQYF. The CDR3 DNA reads TGTGCCAGCAGCTCCGGGACTAGCGGACGCACAGATACGCAGTATTTT.